This TCR beta chain is from a study of blood T cell repertoires in COVID-19. The CDR3 consists of 19 residues. J was trimmed by 5 bases and V by 4 bases; bases with no gene match: 20. In germline, CDR1 is SGDLS, CDR2 YYNGEE. Here immunoSEQ multiplex PCR was the method, and the copy in TCRdb shows in-frame clones only, minus some. The sample lists over 120,000 clones, about 89% occurring once. Sequencing was done on a sample of peripheral blood. This TCR was sampled from a man between 60 and 70 years old with active or convalescent COVID-19. The rearrangement uses TRBV9 and TRBJ2-3; 9 bases fit TRBD2. The CDR3 DNA reads as TGTGCCAGCAGCCCCCGAGGCGCGGGGGGGCTTGGGCATGAAGATACGCAGTATTTT. This encodes CASSPRGAGGLGHEDTQYF. Full variable domain (remainder filled in from reference TRBV9 and TRBJ2-3): DSGVTQTPKHLITATGQRVTLRCSPRSGDLSVYWYQQSLDQGLQFLIQYYNGEERAKGNILERFSAQQFPDLHSELNLSSLELGDSALYFCASSPRGAGGLGHEDTQYFGPGTRLTVL.